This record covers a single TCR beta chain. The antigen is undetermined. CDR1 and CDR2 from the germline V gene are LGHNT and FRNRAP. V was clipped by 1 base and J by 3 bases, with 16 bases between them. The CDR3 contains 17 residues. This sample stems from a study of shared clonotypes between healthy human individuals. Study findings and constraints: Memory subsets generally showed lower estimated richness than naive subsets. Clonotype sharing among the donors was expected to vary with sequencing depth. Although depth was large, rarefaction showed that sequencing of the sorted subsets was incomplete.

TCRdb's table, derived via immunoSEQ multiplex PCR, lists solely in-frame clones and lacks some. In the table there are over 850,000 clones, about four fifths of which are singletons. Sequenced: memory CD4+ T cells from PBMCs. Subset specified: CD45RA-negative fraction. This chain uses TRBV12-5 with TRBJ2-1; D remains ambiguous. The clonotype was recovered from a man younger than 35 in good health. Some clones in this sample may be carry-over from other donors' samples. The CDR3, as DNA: TGTGCTAGTGGTTTGGAACGGGTAAAACCCTTCTACAATGAGCAGTTCTTC. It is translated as CASGLERVKPFYNEQFF.